This T cell receptor (beta chain) was obtained from a study of regulatory T cells in long-lasting Graves disease. Study-wide background: More than 5 years of antithyroid drugs with positive TSH receptor antibodies defined persistent Graves' disease.

Time point of the sample: persistent/refractory GD, antithyroid drugs over 5 years with positive TRAb. TCR sequences were obtained from RNA taken from PBMCs. This clonotype was seen only a few times. The antigen is undetermined. CDR3-region Arm-PCR and iRepertoire HTBI primers produced the TCR beta libraries. One entry per CDR3 protein results from TCRdb running MiXCR on the multiplex PCR reads. The data show roughly 500,000 distinct CDR3 sequences, 20% to 25% seen once. The V gene's germline CDR1 is MNHNS and CDR2 SASEGT. The CDR3 is 14 amino acids. V dropped 6 bases and J dropped 1; count of bases not matched to a gene: 5. Study findings and constraints: Small numbers of samples may have cut accuracy. Graves' patients with persistent disease showed TCR diversity lower than patients newly diagnosed.

This TCR was recovered from a female donor with Graves disease. The chain links TRBV6-1 to TRBJ1-1, with 7 positions matching TRBD1. The sequencing here drew on peripheral blood mononuclear cells (PBMCs), taken when the disease was refractory, from a patient treated with antithyroid drugs. The CDR3 coding sequence is TGTGCCAGCAGCACGAGACAGGGGAACACTGAAGCTTTCTTT. Amino acid sequence: CASSTRQGNTEAFF.